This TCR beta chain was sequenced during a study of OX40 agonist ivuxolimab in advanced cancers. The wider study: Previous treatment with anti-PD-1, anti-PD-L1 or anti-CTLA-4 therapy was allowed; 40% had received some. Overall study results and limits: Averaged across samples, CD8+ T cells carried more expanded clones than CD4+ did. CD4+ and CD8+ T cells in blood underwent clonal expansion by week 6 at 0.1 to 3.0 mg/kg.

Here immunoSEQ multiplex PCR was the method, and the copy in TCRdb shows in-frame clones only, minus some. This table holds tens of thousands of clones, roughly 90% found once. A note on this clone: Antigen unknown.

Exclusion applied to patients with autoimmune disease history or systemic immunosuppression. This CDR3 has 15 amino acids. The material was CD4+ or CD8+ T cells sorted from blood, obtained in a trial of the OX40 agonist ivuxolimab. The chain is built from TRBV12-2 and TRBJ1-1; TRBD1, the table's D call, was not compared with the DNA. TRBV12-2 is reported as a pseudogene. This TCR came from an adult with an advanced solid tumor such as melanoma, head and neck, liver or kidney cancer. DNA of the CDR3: TGTGCAAGTCGCCCCTTTACGAAGGGGCCCACTGAAGCTTTCTTT. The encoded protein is CASRPFTKGPTEAFF.